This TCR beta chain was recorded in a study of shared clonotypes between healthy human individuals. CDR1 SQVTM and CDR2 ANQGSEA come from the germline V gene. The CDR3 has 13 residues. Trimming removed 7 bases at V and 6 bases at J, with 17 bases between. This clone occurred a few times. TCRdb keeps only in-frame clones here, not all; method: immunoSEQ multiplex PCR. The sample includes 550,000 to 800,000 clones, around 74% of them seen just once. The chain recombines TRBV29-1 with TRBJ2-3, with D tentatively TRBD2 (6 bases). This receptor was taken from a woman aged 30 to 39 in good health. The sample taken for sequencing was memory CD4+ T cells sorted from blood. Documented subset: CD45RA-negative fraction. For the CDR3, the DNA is TGCAGCGCTGATGGGGACTTAAGGGATACGCAGTATTTT. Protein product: CSADGDLRDTQYF.